A selection of T cell receptor beta chains follows, all from one sample in a study of chemoradiotherapy in HPV16-positive cancers. TCRdb keeps only in-frame clones here, not all; method: immunoSEQ multiplex PCR. The table lists over 30,000 clones, roughly nine tenths of them singletons. Sequencing was performed on blood, taken from a patient who underwent chemoradiotherapy. Receptors were obtained from a human donor with HPV-associated anogenital cancer. Each CDR3 is given with its conserved first and last residue. The D gene is left open where the match is weak. A clone size is listed for some rows: how often the clone was seen (once, few, many), or a class if it is expanded.

>TRBJ2-7|TRBV29-1|13|TRBD1|-
CSGLTGGSEEQYF
TGCAGCGGCCTAACAGGGGGCTCGGAGGAGCAGTACTTC
>TRBJ2-7|TRBV7-9|12|-|-
CASSPLGPEQYF
TGTGCCAGCAGCCCCTTGGGGCCCGAGCAGTACTTC
>TRBJ2-1|TRBV13|16|TRBD1|-
CASSYYRQGAYNEQFF
TGTGCCAGCAGCTATTACAGACAGGGGGCGTACAATGAGCAGTTCTTC
>TRBJ1-1|TRBV18|16|-|few
CASSPQTGELNTEAFF
TGTGCCAGCTCACCCCAGACAGGAGAGTTGAACACTGAAGCTTTCTTT
>TRBJ2-2|TRBV5-4|16|TRBD2|-
CASTGGTSHNTGELFF
TGTGCCAGCACTGGAGGGACTAGCCATAACACCGGGGAGCTGTTTTTT
>TRBJ1-2|TRBV2|16|TRBD1|-
CASTGQDFGVLSGYTF
TGTGCCAGCACGGGACAGGACTTCGGGGTTTTGAGTGGCTACACCTTC
>TRBJ2-7|TRBV7-9|13|-|few
CASSLAGQREQYF
TGTGCCAGCAGCTTAGCGGGGCAGCGCGAGCAGTACTTC
>TRBJ2-7|TRBV6-5|14|TRBD1|-
CASSVPGQGVEQYF
TGTGCCAGCAGTGTCCCGGGACAGGGAGTAGAGCAGTACTTC
>TRBJ1-3|TRBV19|19|-|-
CASSQYFPRTVPRGNTIYF
TGTGCCAGTAGCCAATACTTCCCTAGGACCGTCCCGCGCGGAAACACCATATATTTT
>TRBJ1-1|TRBV19|12|-|-
CASSPSGPEAFF
TGTGCCAGTAGTCCGTCAGGGCCTGAAGCTTTCTTT
>TRBJ1-2|TRBV5-4|14|TRBD1|few
CASSLGQGAYGYTF
TGTGCCAGCAGCTTGGGGCAGGGGGCCTATGGCTACACCTTC
>TRBJ1-2|TRBV7-2|14|TRBD1|-
CASSLGQGLSGYTF
TGTGCCAGCAGCTTGGGACAGGGGTTAAGTGGCTACACCTTC
>TRBJ1-2|TRBV7-2|15|TRBD1|-
CASSLNSGGGNGYTF
TGTGCCAGCAGCTTAAATTCAGGGGGCGGAAATGGCTACACCTTC
>TRBJ2-3|TRBV6-4|16|-|-
CASSDSNVGGRDTQYF
TGTGCCAGCAGTGACTCGAACGTGGGTGGAAGGGATACGCAGTATTTT
>TRBJ1-4|TRBV6-5|14|-|-
CASSENPVPEKLFF
TGTGCCAGCAGTGAGAATCCGGTGCCGGAAAAACTGTTTTTT
>TRBJ1-4|TRBV5-1|14|-|-
CASSSTGSNEKLFF
TGCGCCAGCAGCTCCACAGGCTCGAATGAAAAACTGTTTTTT
>TRBJ2-7|TRBV20-1|11|-|-
CSANVNYEQYF
TGCAGTGCTAATGTAAACTACGAGCAGTACTTC
>TRBJ1-5|TRBV10-3|13|-|-
CAISRTADQPQHF
TGTGCCATCAGCCGGACAGCCGATCAGCCCCAGCATTTT